The 18 T cell receptor beta chains below all came from one sample that was sequenced in a study of T cell responses to AZD1222 COVID-19 vaccine. Sequenced by immunoSEQ multiplex PCR; TCRdb stores in-frame clones only, minus some. The sample yields around 200,000 clones, 70% to 90% seen once. Sequenced here: peripheral blood, sampled on day 0 of AZD1222 vaccination. These receptors came from an adult in good health.

The chain joins TRBV28 to TRBJ1-2, with a possible D match to TRBD1 (5 bases). Germline lookup yields CDR1 MDHEN and CDR2 SYDVKM. The CDR3 totals 16 residues. Trimming cost V 1 base and J 4 bases, with 16 bases left between them. The CDR3 bases are TGTGCCAGCAGTTTATACCAGGGTAGAAGGCCCTATGGCTACACCTTC. It is translated as CASSLYQGRRPYGYTF.

This clone was seen a single time. The chain is built from TRBV30 and TRBJ1-3; perhaps TRBD1 as D (6 bases). Germline loops: CDR1 GTSNPN, CDR2 SVGIG (reference sequence). The CDR3 runs to 14 residues. V shed 3 bases and J shed 1 base, with 10 bases lying between them. CDR3 residues: CAWRVTGSGNTIYF. The CDR3 DNA follows: TGTGCCTGGAGAGTTACAGGGTCTGGAAACACCATATATTTT.

V and J are TRBV6-5 and TRBJ2-5, with 8 bases fitting TRBD1. Per the germline V gene, CDR1 is MNHEY and CDR2 is SVGAGI. The CDR3 extends over 15 amino acids. V lost 4 bases to trimming and J lost 3 bases; unmatched junction nucleotides: 7. Written as DNA, the CDR3 is TGTGCCAGCAGTTCCCCGGGACAGGTTAAAGAGACCCAGTACTTC. Its protein is CASSSPGQVKETQYF.

V is TRBV14 and J is TRBJ2-5; TRBD2 is a possible D gene (6 bases). Germline loops: CDR1 SGHDN, CDR2 FVKESK. The CDR3 totals 19 residues. With 2 bases removed from V and 2 bases from J, the gap between germline ends came to 24 bases. The CDR3 nucleotides are TGTGCCAGCAGCCAATGGATCGAAAGTATAGGACTATCACAAGAGACCCAGTACTTC. Translating gives CASSQWIESIGLSQETQYF.

In nucleotides, the CDR3 is TGTGCCAGCAGCCAAGGAAACGAGCAGTACTTC. It is translated as CASSQGNEQYF. This chain uses TRBV14 with TRBJ2-7; no definite D call. Germline loops: CDR1 SGHDN, CDR2 FVKESK. Trimming took 1 base from V and 5 from J, leaving 3 bases between them. This CDR3 is 11 amino acids long.

V usage is TRBV15 and J usage is TRBJ1-2; TRBD1 aligns across 11 bases. Per the germline V gene, CDR1 is LNHNV and CDR2 is YYDKDF (reference sequence). This CDR3 region has 15 residues. J lost 4 bases, V lost 6 bases, and 7 bases had no gene match. CDR3 loop: CATRIGTGGFYGYTF. CDR3 DNA: TGTGCCACCAGGATTGGGACAGGGGGATTCTATGGCTACACCTTC.

The gene calls are TRBV28 and TRBJ1-5, with D possibly being TRBD1 (6 bases). V was shortened by 2 bases and J by 7 bases, with 12 bases between the two germline ends. Germline values: CDR1 MDHEN, CDR2 SYDVKM. This CDR3 has 14 residues. The CDR3 protein is CASSLGGGGQPQHF. In DNA form, the CDR3 reads TGTGCCAGCAGTTTAGGGGGGGGCGGGCAGCCCCAGCATTTT.

This clone was detected once. V and J are TRBV5-1 and TRBJ2-7, with 10 nucleotides matching TRBD1. This CDR3 spans 16 amino acids. The V segment lost 0 bases and the J segment 4 bases; nucleotides outside the gene matches: 7. The V gene's germline CDR1 is SGHRS and CDR2 YFSETQ. The CDR3 reads CASSLATGTGVYEQYF. The CDR3 nucleotides read TGCGCCAGCAGCTTGGCTACAGGGACAGGGGTTTACGAGCAGTACTTC.

V gene TRBV24-1 combines with J gene TRBJ2-5, with TRBD2 matching 8 bases. This CDR3 region has 16 residues. Germline V gene lookup returns CDR1 KGHDR and CDR2 SFDVKD. The V segment lost 5 bases and the J segment 5 bases; nucleotides outside the gene matches: 12. Here the CDR3 DNA reads TGTGCCACCAGTGCCCTACAAGCGGGGGATAGGGAGACCCAGTACTTC. Protein sequence: CATSALQAGDRETQYF.

This chain joins TRBV9 and TRBJ2-1; no reliable D call. There are 10 residues in the CDR3. V lost 3 bases, J lost 7 bases, and 2 bases lay in between. Looked up from germline, CDR1 is SGDLS and CDR2 is YYNGEE. CDR3 DNA sequence: TGTGCCAGCAGCGGGAATGAGCAGTTCTTC. It is translated as CASSGNEQFF.

This chain links TRBV7-6 with TRBJ2-1, with 10 bases identical to TRBD2. The ends lost 1 base at V and 9 bases at J; junction bases unmatched: 9. The CDR3 totals 16 residues. Germline V gives CDR1 SGHVS, CDR2 FNYEAQ. CDR3 nucleotide sequence: TGTGCCAGCAGCTTAGGTAGCGGGAGGCCGGGAGGTGAGCAGTTCTTC. Translated, it gives CASSLGSGRPGGEQFF.

This sequence joins TRBV30 and TRBJ2-1; D call uncertain. The germline V and J ends were trimmed by 0 bases and 4 bases, with 13 bases remaining between them. This CDR3 contains 15 residues. Germline CDR1 is GTSNPN and CDR2 is SVGIG (reference sequence). The CDR3 DNA reads as TGTGCCTGGAGTGTACTACTTACAAATTACAATGAGCAGTTCTTC. Its translation is CAWSVLLTNYNEQFF. The variable domain in full, with the rest retrieved from reference TRBV30 and TRBJ2-1, is SQTIHQWPATLVQPVGSPLSLECTVEGTSNPNLYWYRQAAGRGLQLLFYSVGIGQISSEVPQNLSASRPQDRQFILSSKKLLLSDSGFYLCAWSVLLTNYNEQFFGPGTRLTVL.

The chain recombines TRBV19 with TRBJ1-3; a weak D match, TRBD1 (5 bases). The germline V and J ends were trimmed by 6 bases and 3 bases, with 12 bases remaining between them. This CDR3 has 14 amino acids. Germline CDR1 is LNHDA and CDR2 is SQIVND (reference sequence). DNA of the CDR3: TGTGCCAGTAGCACCCAGGGTTATGGAAACACCATATATTTT. It is translated as CASSTQGYGNTIYF. Full variable domain (outside the CDR3, taken from reference TRBV19 and TRBJ1-3): DGGITQSPKYLFRKEGQNVTLSCEQNLNHDAMYWYRQDPGQGLRLIYYSQIVNDFQKGDIAEGYSVSREKKESFPLTVTSAQKNPTAFYLCASSTQGYGNTIYFGEGSWLTVV.

The CDR3: CASSSQGARGYGYTF. In DNA form, the CDR3 reads TGTGCCAGTAGTTCGCAGGGGGCGCGGGGCTATGGCTACACCTTC. The rearrangement links TRBV19 to TRBJ1-2, with TRBD1 identical over 8 bases. V shed 5 bases and J 4 bases; nucleotides not matched to a gene: 9. Germline-derived CDR1 and CDR2 are LNHDA and SQIVND (reference sequence). The CDR3 has 15 amino acids.

This clone was observed a few times. The chain combines TRBV6-6 with TRBJ1-1; D perhaps matches TRBD1 (5 bases). V lost 2 bases and J lost 1, with 14 bases in between. The CDR3 length is 16 residues. Per germline, CDR1 MNHNY and CDR2 SVGAGI (reference sequence). CDR3 sequence (DNA): TGTGCCAGCAGTTACCCAATACGGGACGAGAACACTGAAGCTTTCTTT. Translated: CASSYPIRDENTEAFF.

V and J are TRBV7-2 and TRBJ2-7, with 10 positions matching TRBD1. Looked up from germline, CDR1 is SGHTA and CDR2 is FQGNSA. With 5 bases clipped from V and 3 bases from J, the junction kept 1 base outside the gene matches. This CDR3 contains 13 residues. CDR3 DNA: TGTGCCAGCAGCGGACAGGGGGTCTACGAGCAGTACTTC. This encodes CASSGQGVYEQYF.

CDR3 in DNA: TGTGCCAGCAGCGCCGGGTCAGGGGCCGCCAGGCCGCGGGATCAGCCCCAGCATTTT. It encodes CASSAGSGAARPRDQPQHF. V usage is TRBV7-9 and J usage is TRBJ1-5, with D tentatively TRBD1 (6 bases). V lost 5 bases and J 5 bases, leaving 28 bases between the germline ends. CDR3 length equals 19 residues. Germline lookup yields CDR1 SEHNR and CDR2 FQNEAQ (reference sequence).

The rearrangement joins TRBV15 to TRBJ1-5; D is unresolved. This CDR3 is 15 amino acids long. V was cut by 4 bases and J by 0 bases, with 10 bases left in between. CDR1 and CDR2 (germline): LNHNV, YYDKDF (reference sequence). This CDR3 is CATSIGVGSNQPQHF. CDR3 DNA sequence: TGTGCCACCAGCATTGGGGTCGGTAGCAATCAGCCCCAGCATTTT.